This T cell receptor (beta chain) was retrieved from a study of CD8+ T cells in alopecia areata. Overall study: Tofacitinib dosing lasted 6 to 18 months, which was then followed by 6 months off drug.

Notes on this clone: What it binds is not known.

Study-wide findings and caveats: Researchers report lesional scalp, most notably alopecia totalis/universalis, outstripped normal scalp in clonality.

V was shortened by 3 bases and J by 8 bases, with 22 bases between the two germline ends. The CDR3 has 17 amino acids. CDR1 SGHVS and CDR2 FNYEAQ come from the germline V gene. Extracted RNA was reverse transcribed into cDNA, the sequencing template. Data came from immunoSEQ multiplex PCR; TCRdb stores just in-frame clones and leaves some out. The repertoire holds 150,000 to 200,000 clones, with 59% as singletons. This TCR was sampled from a human donor with alopecia areata. The chain is built from TRBV7-6 and TRBJ1-4; D is perhaps TRBD1 (5 bases). The sequences come from CD4+ T cells sorted from blood, collected at week 0. DNA for the CDR3: TGTGCCAGCAGCTTTATCCCGCGGGGGGAGAAAGGCGAAAAACTGTTTTTT. Its protein is CASSFIPRGEKGEKLFF.